The entry that follows covers one T cell receptor (beta chain) sequence. Its antigen is not known. Measured with immunoSEQ multiplex PCR; TCRdb has only the in-frame clones, and not every one. The repertoire includes some 200,000 clones, around 70% of them detected once, and around 5.9% sits in the top ten. This record belongs to a study of cytotoxic CD8 clonotypes in ibrutinib-treated CLL. Study observations and caveats: Sustained-remission and progressing patients had unequal sampling times.

Cryopreserved PBMCs were the source of about 1.9 micrograms of genomic DNA, which went to TCR beta libraries. CDR3 length: 15 amino acids. Germline values: CDR1 KGHSH, CDR2 LQKENI. V gave up 5 bases and J gave up 6 bases, with 17 bases separating them. The chain links TRBV18 to TRBJ1-5, with D possibly being TRBD1 (5 bases). The source is a human donor with chronic lymphocytic leukemia. Here the sequenced sample was PBMCs, taken after 12 months of ibrutinib treatment. The CDR3 is CASSEEGLRGQPQHF. CDR3 in DNA: TGTGCCAGCTCAGAGGAGGGATTGAGGGGTCAGCCCCAGCATTTT.